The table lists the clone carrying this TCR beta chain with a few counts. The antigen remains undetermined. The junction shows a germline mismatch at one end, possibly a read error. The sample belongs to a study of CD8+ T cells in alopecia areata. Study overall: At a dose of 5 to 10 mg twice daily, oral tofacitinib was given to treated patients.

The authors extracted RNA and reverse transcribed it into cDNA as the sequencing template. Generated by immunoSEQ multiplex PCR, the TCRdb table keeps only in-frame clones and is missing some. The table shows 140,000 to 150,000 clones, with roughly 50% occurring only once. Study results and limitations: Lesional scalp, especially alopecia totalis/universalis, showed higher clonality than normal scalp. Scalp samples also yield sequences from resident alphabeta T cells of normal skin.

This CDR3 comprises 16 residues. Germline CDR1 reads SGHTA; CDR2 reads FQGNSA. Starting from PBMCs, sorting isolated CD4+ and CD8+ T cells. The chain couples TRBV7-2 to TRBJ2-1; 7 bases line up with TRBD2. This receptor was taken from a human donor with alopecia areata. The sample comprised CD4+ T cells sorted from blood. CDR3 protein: CASSLARGGAYNEQLF. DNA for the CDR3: TGTGCCAGCAGCTTAGCGCGCGGGGGAGCCTACAATGAGCAGCTCTTC.